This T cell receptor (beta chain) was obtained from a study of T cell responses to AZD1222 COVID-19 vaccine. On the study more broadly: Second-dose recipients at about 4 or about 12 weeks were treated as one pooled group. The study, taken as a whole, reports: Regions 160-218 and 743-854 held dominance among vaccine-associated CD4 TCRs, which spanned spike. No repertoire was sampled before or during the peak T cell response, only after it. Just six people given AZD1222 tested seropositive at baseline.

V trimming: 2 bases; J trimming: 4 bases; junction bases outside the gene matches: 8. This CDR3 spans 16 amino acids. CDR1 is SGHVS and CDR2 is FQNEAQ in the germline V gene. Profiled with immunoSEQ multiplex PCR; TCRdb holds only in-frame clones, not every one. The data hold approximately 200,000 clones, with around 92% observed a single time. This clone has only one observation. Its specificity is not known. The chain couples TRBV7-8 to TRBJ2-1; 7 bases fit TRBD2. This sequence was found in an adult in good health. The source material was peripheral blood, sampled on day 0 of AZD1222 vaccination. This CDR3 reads CASSLREVVGYNEQFF. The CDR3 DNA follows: TGTGCCAGCAGCTTACGGGAGGTCGTCGGGTACAATGAGCAGTTCTTC.